The 20 T cell receptor beta chains below all came from one sample that was sequenced in a study of shared clonotypes between healthy human individuals. Repertoires were generated with immunoSEQ multiplex PCR, while TCRdb's copy carries only in-frame clones and drops some. The sample lists about 1,500,000 clones; more than 95% were seen once. The sample was naive CD4+ T cells sorted from blood. As for subset: CD45RA+ positively selected. All receptors come from a man younger than 40 in good health.

The rearrangement uses TRBV19 and TRBJ2-3, with 7 bases aligning to TRBD2. The CDR3 has 16 amino acids. J gave up 6 bases and V 6 bases, and 15 bases lay outside the gene matches. Germline V gene lookup returns CDR1 LNHDA and CDR2 SQIVND (reference sequence). CDR3 in DNA: TGTGCCAGTAGGGGTTGGTGGGCGGGAGAGGGGGATACGCAGTATTTT. Encoded protein: CASRGWWAGEGDTQYF.

The chain combines TRBV2 with TRBJ2-1; D call uncertain. Trimming pared 4 bases from V and 2 bases from J, leaving 9 bases between. CDR1 and CDR2 (germline): SNHLY, FYNNEI. The CDR3 is 14 residues long. As DNA, the CDR3 is TGTGCCAGCAGTGTGGGCCCAGCCTACAATGAGCAGTTCTTC. This codes for CASSVGPAYNEQFF.

With respect to this clone: This sample also contains other DNA sequences that code for the same CDR3. The V gene is TRBV18, the J gene TRBJ2-1, with 14 bases lining up with TRBD2. V was pared by 3 bases and J by 8 bases, with 3 bases of the junction left unmatched. This CDR3 is 15 amino acids long. Germline V CDR1 and CDR2: KGHSH, LQKENI. The CDR3 sequence is CASSPGLAGDHEQFF. The CDR3 DNA reads as TGTGCCAGCTCACCGGGACTAGCGGGAGATCATGAGCAGTTCTTC.

The chain uses TRBV10-3 and TRBJ1-1; TRBD1 matches 7 bases. The germline CDR1 and CDR2 sequences are ENHRY and SYGVKD. The CDR3 is 14 amino acids. The V segment lost 6 bases and the J segment 0 bases; nucleotides outside the gene matches: 4. The CDR3 nucleotides read TGTGCCATCAGAGAGGACAGGATGAACACTGAAGCTTTCTTT. This gives the protein CAIREDRMNTEAFF.

The chain couples TRBV5-1 to TRBJ2-7, with TRBD2 as a possible D gene (7 bases). V lost 0 bases, J lost 6 bases, and 19 bases lay in between. This CDR3 has 16 residues. Per germline, CDR1 SGHRS and CDR2 YFSETQ. CDR3 loop: CASSLVEGGGGFEQYF. The CDR3 bases are TGCGCCAGCAGCTTGGTAGAGGGGGGGGGCGGTTTCGAGCAGTACTTC.

The CDR3 region is CARRGLMNTEAFF. The DNA of the CDR3 is TGTGCCAGACGCGGACTCATGAACACTGAAGCTTTCTTT. The V call is TRBV30, the J call TRBJ1-1; D remains unclear. From germline, CDR1 is GTSNPN and CDR2 SVGIG (reference sequence). V gave up 8 bases and J gave up 0 bases, with 13 bases separating them. This CDR3 has 13 amino acids.

J is TRBJ2-7 and V is TRBV29-1; D remains ambiguous. The CDR3 loop spans 13 amino acids. Germline values: CDR1 SQVTM, CDR2 ANQGSEA. V lost 5 bases to trimming and J lost 0 bases, with 11 bases between them. Here the CDR3 DNA reads TGCAGCGTTACCTTACATAGCTCCTACGAGCAGTACTTC. This gives the protein CSVTLHSSYEQYF.

About this clone: Other DNA sequences in this specimen translate into the identical CDR3. V gene TRBV18 combines with J gene TRBJ1-4, with D perhaps matching TRBD1 (5 bases). The V end was cut by 3 bases, the J end by 5 bases, with 10 bases between. Germline V CDR1 and CDR2: KGHSH, LQKENI. There are 14 residues in the CDR3. CDR3 residues: CASSPAGGNEKLFF. DNA of the CDR3: TGTGCCAGCTCACCCGCGGGGGGAAATGAAAAACTGTTTTTT.

V gene TRBV27 combines with J gene TRBJ1-1; D gene ambiguous. CDR3 size: 12 residues. Germline V lookup: CDR1 MNHEY, CDR2 SMNVEV (reference sequence). V lost 6 bases, J lost 1 base, and 6 bases lay in between. This chain's CDR3 is CASRETNTEAFF. CDR3 DNA sequence: TGTGCCAGCAGGGAAACGAACACTGAAGCTTTCTTT.

The J gene is TRBJ2-7, the V gene TRBV5-4; D gene ambiguous. The CDR3 contains 14 residues. V was pared by 3 bases and J by 3 bases, with 13 bases between. Germline loops: CDR1 SGHNT, CDR2 YYREEE (reference sequence). The CDR3 here is CASSSGRVDYEQYF. In DNA, the CDR3 is TGTGCCAGCAGCTCAGGACGGGTAGACTACGAGCAGTACTTC. The full variable domain, in which reference TRBV5-4 and TRBJ2-7 provide the parts outside the CDR3, is ETGVTQSPTHLIKTRGQQVTLRCSSQSGHNTVSWYQQALGQGPQFIFQYYREEENGRGNFPPRFSGLQFPNYSSELNVNALELDDSALYLCASSSGRVDYEQYFGPGTRLTVT.

This sequence joins TRBV5-1 and TRBJ2-7; 10 positions agree with TRBD1. The CDR3 consists of 14 residues. The V gene's germline CDR1 is SGHRS and CDR2 YFSETQ. The junction had 6 bases not matched to a gene; V was cut back by 3 bases and J by 6 bases. DNA for the CDR3: TGCGCCAGCAGCTACAGACAGGGGGCGAGCGAGCAGTACTTC. Protein product: CASSYRQGASEQYF. Based on the CDR3 plus reference TRBV5-1 and TRBJ2-7, the full variable domain is KAGVTQTPRYLIKTRGQQVTLSCSPISGHRSVSWYQQTPGQGLQFLFEYFSETQRNKGNFPGRFSGRQFSNSRSEMNVSTLELGDSALYLCASSYRQGASEQYFGPGTRLTVT.

This clone has a single count. This chain joins TRBV19 and TRBJ2-1; 12 bases are shared with TRBD1. Germline trimming cut 4 bases from V and 0 bases from J; bases unmatched to any gene: 22. The CDR3 is 23 residues long. Per the germline V gene, CDR1 is LNHDA and CDR2 is SQIVND (reference sequence). CDR3 residues: CASSTPGQGAVERVGTSYNEQFF. The DNA for the CDR3 is TGTGCCAGTAGTACCCCGGGACAGGGGGCAGTCGAGCGGGTAGGGACCTCCTACAATGAGCAGTTCTTC.

This chain connects TRBV6-1 to TRBJ2-7; the D is unclear. V shed 2 bases and J shed 7 bases, with 18 bases lying between them. Germline V gene sequence: CDR1 MNHNS, CDR2 SASEGT. The CDR3 has 15 amino acids. The CDR3 loop is CASSEPGRTLGEQYF. CDR3 in DNA: TGTGCCAGCAGTGAACCTGGGCGGACGCTTGGAGAGCAGTACTTC.

This chain joins TRBV19 and TRBJ2-6; the D gene is possibly TRBD2 (6 bases). There are 14 residues in the CDR3. V was cut by 7 bases and J by 0 bases, with 7 bases left in between. The germline V gene has CDR1 LNHDA and CDR2 SQIVND (reference sequence). The CDR3 DNA sequence: TGTGCCAGTACGCGGGGCTCTGGGGCCAACGTCCTGACTTTC. It translates to CASTRGSGANVLTF.

The chain uses TRBV7-3 and TRBJ2-5; 8 positions match TRBD1. CDR3 size: 15 residues. From germline, CDR1 is SGHTA and CDR2 FQGTGA. V shed 4 bases, J shed 4 bases, and the junction held 8 bases outside the gene matches. The CDR3 DNA reads TGTGCCAGCAGCTCAGGACAGGGTTTCTCAGAGACCCAGTACTTC. Encoded protein: CASSSGQGFSETQYF.

The chain is built from TRBV2 and TRBJ2-2, with TRBD1 matching 10 bases. V lost 2 bases, J lost 5 bases, and 5 bases stayed unmatched. The CDR3 spans 16 residues. CDR1 and CDR2 from the germline V gene are SNHLY and FYNNEI. The CDR3 bases are TGTGCCAGCAGTGAACGTAGGACAGGGGGTACCGGGGAGCTGTTTTTT. It yields the protein CASSERRTGGTGELFF.

The chain carries TRBV10-3 and TRBJ1-5, with D possibly TRBD1 on 5 matching bases. Deletions cut 6 bases from V and 3 bases from J, with 9 bases between. The CDR3 is made up of 13 amino acids. Germline CDR1 and CDR2: ENHRY and SYGVKD. The CDR3 sequence: CAISRDNNQPQHF. In nucleotides, the CDR3 is TGTGCCATCAGCAGGGATAACAATCAGCCCCAGCATTTT.

The count of this clone is one. The chain carries TRBV5-4 and TRBJ2-1; TRBD2 matches 8 bases. Unmatched junction bases numbered 16, after V lost 7 bases and J lost 10 bases. Germline V CDR1 and CDR2: SGHNT, YYREEE (reference sequence). This CDR3 is 15 amino acids long. CDR3 protein: CASVPEPMSGGEQFF. CDR3 coding DNA: TGTGCCAGCGTTCCTGAACCAATGAGCGGGGGAGAGCAGTTCTTC. The full variable domain, completed using reference TRBV5-4 and TRBJ2-1, is ETGVTQSPTHLIKTRGQQVTLRCSSQSGHNTVSWYQQALGQGPQFIFQYYREEENGRGNFPPRFSGLQFPNYSSELNVNALELDDSALYLCASVPEPMSGGEQFFGPGTRLTVL.

About this clone: Other DNA sequences within the sample encode an identical CDR3. The chain has TRBV6-6 and TRBJ2-1; D unclear. Trimming cost V 0 bases and J 4 bases, with 4 bases left between them. The CDR3 totals 13 residues. CDR1 and CDR2 from the germline V gene are MNHNY and SVGAGI (reference sequence). The CDR3 region is CASSYSSYNEQFF. CDR3 nucleotides: TGTGCCAGCAGTTACTCCTCGTACAATGAGCAGTTCTTC.

A few counts support this clone. The genes are TRBV2 and TRBJ1-1; 7 bases match TRBD1. This CDR3 has 14 residues. The V segment lost 6 bases and the J segment 4 bases; nucleotides outside the gene matches: 8. Germline values: CDR1 SNHLY, CDR2 FYNNEI. DNA for the CDR3: TGTGCCAGCAGGGCGACAGGGTTGGGCACTGAAGCTTTCTTT. Protein sequence: CASRATGLGTEAFF.